The clone carrying this T cell receptor beta chain was picked up many times. Germline CDR1 reads LNHDA; CDR2 reads SQIVND (reference sequence). Deletions cut 6 bases from V and 3 bases from J, with 18 bases between. The CDR3 length is 15 residues. The diagnostic basis comprised clinical symptoms, serum thyroxine and TRAb, thyroid ultrasound and orbital computed tomography. Source material for PBMCs was 9 to 10 ml fresh peripheral blood. Using RNA transcripts as the source, TCR beta CDR3 regions were amplified. During a first-round RT-PCR of the TCR CDR3, the HTBI primer set was used. TCRdb fed the multiplex PCR reads into MiXCR, producing one record per CDR3 protein. The data contain 250,000 to 300,000 distinct CDR3 sequences, roughly an eighth of them seen just once; the ten biggest clones take up 7% to 9.5%. The sample originates from a study of T cells in Graves' hyperthyroidism and ophthalmopathy.

This sequence originates from a woman aged 40 to 50 with Graves' hyperthyroidism. Sequencing was carried out using blood. The rearrangement links TRBV19 to TRBJ2-7; D possibly uses TRBD1 or TRBD2 (5 bases each). The CDR3 DNA reads TGTGCCAGTAGCCATCCCGGGGACGGACACTACGAGCAGTACTTC. This translates into CASSHPGDGHYEQYF.